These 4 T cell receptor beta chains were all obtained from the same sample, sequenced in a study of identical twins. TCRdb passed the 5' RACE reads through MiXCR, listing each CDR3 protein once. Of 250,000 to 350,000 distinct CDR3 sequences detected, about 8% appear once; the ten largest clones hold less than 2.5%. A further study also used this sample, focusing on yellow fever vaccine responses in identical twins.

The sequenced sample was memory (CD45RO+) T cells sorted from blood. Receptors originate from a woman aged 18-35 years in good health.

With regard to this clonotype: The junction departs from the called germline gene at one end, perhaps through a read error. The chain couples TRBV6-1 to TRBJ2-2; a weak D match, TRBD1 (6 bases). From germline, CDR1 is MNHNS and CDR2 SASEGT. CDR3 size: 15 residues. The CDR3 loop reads CVSTEPGTLSGELFF. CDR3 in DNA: TGTGTCAGCACCGAACCCGGGACACTTTCCGGGGAGCTGTTTTTT.

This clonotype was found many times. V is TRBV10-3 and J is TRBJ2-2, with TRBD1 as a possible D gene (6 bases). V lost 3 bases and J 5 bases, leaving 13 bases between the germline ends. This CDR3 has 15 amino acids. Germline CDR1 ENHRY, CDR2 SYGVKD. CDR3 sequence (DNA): TGTGCCATCAGTGAAGGGACAATAGGGACCGGGGAGCTGTTTTTT. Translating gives CAISEGTIGTGELFF.

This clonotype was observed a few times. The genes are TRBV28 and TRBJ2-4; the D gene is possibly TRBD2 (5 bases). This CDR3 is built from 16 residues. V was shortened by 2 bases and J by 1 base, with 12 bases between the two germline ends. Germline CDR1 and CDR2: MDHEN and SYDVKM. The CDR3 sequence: CASSLVDRGAKNIQYF. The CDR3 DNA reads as TGTGCCAGCAGTTTAGTAGACCGCGGGGCCAAAAACATTCAGTACTTC.

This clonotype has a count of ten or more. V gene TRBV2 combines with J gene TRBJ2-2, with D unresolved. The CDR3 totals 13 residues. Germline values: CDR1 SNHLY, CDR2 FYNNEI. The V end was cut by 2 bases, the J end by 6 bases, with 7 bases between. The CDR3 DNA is TGTGCCAGCAGTGAATCGCAGGCCGGGGAGCTGTTTTTT. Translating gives CASSESQAGELFF.